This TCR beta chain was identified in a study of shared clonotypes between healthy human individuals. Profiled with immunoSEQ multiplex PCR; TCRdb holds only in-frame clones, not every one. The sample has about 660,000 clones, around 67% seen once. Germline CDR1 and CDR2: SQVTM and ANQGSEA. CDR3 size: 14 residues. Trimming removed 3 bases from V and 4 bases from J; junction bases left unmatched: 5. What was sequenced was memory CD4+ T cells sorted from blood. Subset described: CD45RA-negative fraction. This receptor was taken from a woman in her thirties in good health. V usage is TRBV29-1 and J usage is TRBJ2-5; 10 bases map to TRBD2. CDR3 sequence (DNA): TGCAGCGTTGACGCTAGCGGGAGTCGAGAGACCCAGTACTTC. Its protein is CSVDASGSRETQYF. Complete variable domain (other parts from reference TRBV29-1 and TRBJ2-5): SAVISQKPSRDICQRGTSLTIQCQVDSQVTMMFWYRQQPGQSLTLIATANQGSEATYESGFVIDKFPISRPNLTFSTLTVSNMSPEDSSIYLCSVDASGSRETQYFGPGTRLLVL.